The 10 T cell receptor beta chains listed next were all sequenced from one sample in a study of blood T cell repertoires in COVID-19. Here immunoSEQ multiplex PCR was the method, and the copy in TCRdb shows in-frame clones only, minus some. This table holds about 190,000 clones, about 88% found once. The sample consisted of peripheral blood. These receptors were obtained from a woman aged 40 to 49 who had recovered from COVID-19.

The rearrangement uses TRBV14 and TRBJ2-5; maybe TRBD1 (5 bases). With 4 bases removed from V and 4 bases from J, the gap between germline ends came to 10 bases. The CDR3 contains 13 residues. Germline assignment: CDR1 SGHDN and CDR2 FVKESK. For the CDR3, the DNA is TGTGCCAGCAGCCTCAGGGTTGGAGAGACCCAGTACTTC. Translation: CASSLRVGETQYF.

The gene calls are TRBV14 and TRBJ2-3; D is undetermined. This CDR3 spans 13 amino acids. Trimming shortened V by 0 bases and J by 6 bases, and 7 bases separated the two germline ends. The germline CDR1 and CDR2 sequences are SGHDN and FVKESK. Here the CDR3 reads CASSQEAADTQYF. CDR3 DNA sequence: TGTGCCAGCAGCCAAGAGGCGGCCGATACGCAGTATTTT.

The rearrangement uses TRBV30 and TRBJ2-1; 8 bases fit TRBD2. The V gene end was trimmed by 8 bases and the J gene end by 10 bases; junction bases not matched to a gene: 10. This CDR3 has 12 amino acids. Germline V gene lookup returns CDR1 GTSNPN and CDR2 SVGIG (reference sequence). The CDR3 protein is CAMGRASGEQFF. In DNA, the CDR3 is TGTGCCATGGGGAGGGCTAGCGGGGAGCAGTTCTTC.

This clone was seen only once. The DNA for the CDR3 is TGTGCCAGCAGCAAGGACAGGGGCGGGCAAGAGACCCAGTACTTC. As protein: CASSKDRGGQETQYF. The chain is built from TRBV4-2 and TRBJ2-5; 9 bases are a match to TRBD1. The CDR3 spans 15 residues. V gave up 5 bases and J gave up 2 bases; unmatched junction bases: 6. Germline lookup yields CDR1 LGHNA and CDR2 YNFKEQ.

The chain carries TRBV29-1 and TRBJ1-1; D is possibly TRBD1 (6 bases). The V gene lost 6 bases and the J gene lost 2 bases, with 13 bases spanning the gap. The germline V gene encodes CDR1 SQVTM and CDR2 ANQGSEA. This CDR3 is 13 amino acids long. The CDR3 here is CSVRTVDNTEAFF. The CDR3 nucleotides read TGCAGCGTACGGACAGTCGATAACACTGAAGCTTTCTTT.

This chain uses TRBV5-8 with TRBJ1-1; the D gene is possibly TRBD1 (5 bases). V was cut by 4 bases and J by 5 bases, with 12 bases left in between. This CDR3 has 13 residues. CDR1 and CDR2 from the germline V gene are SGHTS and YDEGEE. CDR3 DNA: TGTGCCAGCAGCCCGAGGCAGGGAACTGAAGCTTTCTTT. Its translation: CASSPRQGTEAFF.

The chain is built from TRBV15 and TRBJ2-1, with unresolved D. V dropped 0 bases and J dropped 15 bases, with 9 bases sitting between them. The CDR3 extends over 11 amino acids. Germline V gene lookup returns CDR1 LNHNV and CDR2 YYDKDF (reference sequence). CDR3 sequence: CATSRDQVTFF. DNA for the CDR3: TGTGCCACCAGCAGAGATCAGGTTACGTTCTTC.

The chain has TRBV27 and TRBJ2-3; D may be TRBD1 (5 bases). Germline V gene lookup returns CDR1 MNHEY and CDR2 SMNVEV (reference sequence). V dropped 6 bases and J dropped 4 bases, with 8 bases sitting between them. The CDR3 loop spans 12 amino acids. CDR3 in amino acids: CASRIGADTQYF. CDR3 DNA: TGTGCCAGCAGGATAGGGGCAGATACGCAGTATTTT.

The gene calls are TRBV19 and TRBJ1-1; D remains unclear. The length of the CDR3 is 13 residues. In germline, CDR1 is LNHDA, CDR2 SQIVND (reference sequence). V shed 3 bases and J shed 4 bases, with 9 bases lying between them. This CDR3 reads CASSMSFGTEAFF. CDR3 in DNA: TGTGCCAGTAGTATGAGCTTCGGCACTGAAGCTTTCTTT.

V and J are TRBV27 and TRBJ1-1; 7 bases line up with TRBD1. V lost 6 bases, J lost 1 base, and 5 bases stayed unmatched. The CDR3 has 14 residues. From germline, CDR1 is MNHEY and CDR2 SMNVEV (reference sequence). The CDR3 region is CASRPGQQNTEAFF. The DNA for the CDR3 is TGTGCCAGCAGACCGGGACAGCAGAACACTGAAGCTTTCTTT.